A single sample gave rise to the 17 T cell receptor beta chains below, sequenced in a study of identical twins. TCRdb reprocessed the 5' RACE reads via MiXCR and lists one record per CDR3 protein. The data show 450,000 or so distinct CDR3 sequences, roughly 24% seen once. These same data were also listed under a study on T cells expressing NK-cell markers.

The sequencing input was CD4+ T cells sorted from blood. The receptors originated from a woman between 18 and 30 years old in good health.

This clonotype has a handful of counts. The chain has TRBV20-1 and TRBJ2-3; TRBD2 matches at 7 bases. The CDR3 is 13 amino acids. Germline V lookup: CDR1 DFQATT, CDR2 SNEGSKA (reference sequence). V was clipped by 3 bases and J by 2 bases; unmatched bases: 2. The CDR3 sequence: CSARRGTTDTQYF. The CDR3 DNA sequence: TGCAGTGCTAGGCGGGGGACCACAGATACGCAGTATTTT.

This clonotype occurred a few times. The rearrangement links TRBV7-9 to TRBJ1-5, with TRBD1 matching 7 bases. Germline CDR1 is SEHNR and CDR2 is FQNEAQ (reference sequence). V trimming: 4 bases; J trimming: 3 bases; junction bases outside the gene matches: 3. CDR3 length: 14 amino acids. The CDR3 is CASSSDRDNQPQHF. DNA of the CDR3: TGTGCCAGCAGCTCTGACAGGGACAATCAGCCCCAGCATTTT.

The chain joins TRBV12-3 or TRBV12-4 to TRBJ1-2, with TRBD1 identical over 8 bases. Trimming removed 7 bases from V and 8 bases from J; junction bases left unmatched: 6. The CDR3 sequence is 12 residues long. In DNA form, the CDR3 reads TGTGCCAGCAAGACCGCAGGGGGCGGCTACACCTTC. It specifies CASKTAGGGYTF.

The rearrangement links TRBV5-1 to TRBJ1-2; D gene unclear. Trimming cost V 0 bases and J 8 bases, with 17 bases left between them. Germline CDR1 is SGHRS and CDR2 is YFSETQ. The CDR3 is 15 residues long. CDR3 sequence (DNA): TGCGCCAGCAGCTTGGAGGTGCGGATGGATAAGGGCTACACCTTC. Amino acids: CASSLEVRMDKGYTF.

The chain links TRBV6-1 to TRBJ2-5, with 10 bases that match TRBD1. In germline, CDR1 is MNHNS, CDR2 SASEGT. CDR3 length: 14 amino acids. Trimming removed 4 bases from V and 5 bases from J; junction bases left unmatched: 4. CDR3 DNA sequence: TGTGCCAGCAGTGGGGGACAGGGGTGGGAGACCCAGTACTTC. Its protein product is CASSGGQGWETQYF.

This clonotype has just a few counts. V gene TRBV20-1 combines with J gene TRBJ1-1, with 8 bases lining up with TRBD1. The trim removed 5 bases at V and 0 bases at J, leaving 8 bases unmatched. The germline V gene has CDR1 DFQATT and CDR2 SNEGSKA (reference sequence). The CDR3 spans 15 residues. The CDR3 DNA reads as TGCAGTGCTTTGGGGACAGGAGGGATGAACACTGAAGCTTTCTTT. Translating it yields CSALGTGGMNTEAFF.

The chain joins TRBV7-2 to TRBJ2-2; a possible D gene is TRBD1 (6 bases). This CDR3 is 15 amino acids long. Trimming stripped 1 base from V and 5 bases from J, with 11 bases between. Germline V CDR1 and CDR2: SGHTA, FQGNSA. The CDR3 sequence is CASSLVGGWTGELFF. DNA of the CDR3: TGTGCCAGCAGCTTAGTTGGGGGCTGGACCGGGGAGCTGTTTTTT. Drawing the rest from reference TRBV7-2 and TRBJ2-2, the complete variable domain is GAGVSQSPSNKVTEKGKDVELRCDPISGHTALYWYRQSLGQGLEFLIYFQGNSAPDKSGLPSDRFSAERTGGSVSTLTIQRTQQEDSAVYLCASSLVGGWTGELFFGEGSRLTVL.

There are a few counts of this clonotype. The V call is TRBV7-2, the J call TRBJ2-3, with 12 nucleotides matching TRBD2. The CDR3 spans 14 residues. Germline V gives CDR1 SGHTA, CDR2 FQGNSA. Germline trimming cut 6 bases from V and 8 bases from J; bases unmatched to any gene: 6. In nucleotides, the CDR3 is TGTGCCAGCAGGTTGACTAGCGGGAGTCGTACGCAGTATTTT. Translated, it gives CASRLTSGSRTQYF. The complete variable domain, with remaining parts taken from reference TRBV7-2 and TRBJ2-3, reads GAGVSQSPSNKVTEKGKDVELRCDPISGHTALYWYRQSLGQGLEFLIYFQGNSAPDKSGLPSDRFSAERTGGSVSTLTIQRTQQEDSAVYLCASRLTSGSRTQYFGPGTRLTVL.

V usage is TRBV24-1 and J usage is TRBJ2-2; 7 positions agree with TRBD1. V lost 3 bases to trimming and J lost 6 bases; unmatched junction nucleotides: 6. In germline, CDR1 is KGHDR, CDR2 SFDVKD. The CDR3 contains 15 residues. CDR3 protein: CATSDGRQGAGELFF. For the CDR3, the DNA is TGTGCCACCAGTGATGGGAGACAGGGTGCCGGGGAGCTGTTTTTT.

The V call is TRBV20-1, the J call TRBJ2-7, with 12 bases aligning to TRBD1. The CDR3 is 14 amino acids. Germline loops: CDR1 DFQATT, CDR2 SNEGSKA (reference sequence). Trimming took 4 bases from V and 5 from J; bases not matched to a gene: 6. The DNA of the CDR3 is TGCAGTGCTATTTCCGGGACAGGGGGCCACGAGCAGTACTTC. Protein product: CSAISGTGGHEQYF.

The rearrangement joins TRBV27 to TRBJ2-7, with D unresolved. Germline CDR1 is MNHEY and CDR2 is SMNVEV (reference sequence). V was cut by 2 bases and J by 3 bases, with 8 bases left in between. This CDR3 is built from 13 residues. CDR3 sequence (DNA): TGTGCCAGCAGTTTAACGGGTATCTACGAGCAGTACTTC. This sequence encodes CASSLTGIYEQYF.

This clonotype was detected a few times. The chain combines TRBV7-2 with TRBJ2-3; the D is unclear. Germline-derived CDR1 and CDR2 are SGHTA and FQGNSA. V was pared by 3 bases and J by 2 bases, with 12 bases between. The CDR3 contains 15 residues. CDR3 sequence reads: CASSFFSSYTDTQYF. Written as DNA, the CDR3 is TGTGCCAGCAGCTTTTTTTCATCCTACACAGATACGCAGTATTTT.

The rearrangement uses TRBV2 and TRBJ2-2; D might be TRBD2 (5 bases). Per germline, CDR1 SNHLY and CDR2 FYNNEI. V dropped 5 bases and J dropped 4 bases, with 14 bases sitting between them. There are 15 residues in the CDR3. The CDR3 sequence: CASSIAAGGTGELFF. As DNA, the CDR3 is TGTGCCAGCAGTATTGCCGCAGGAGGCACCGGGGAGCTGTTTTTT.

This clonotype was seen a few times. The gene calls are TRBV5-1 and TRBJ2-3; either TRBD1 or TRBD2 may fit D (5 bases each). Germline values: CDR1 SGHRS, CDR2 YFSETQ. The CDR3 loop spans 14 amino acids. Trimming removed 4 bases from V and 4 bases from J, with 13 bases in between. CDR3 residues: CASSRTGQADTQYF. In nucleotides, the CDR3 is TGCGCCAGCAGCCGGACGGGGCAGGCAGATACGCAGTATTTT.

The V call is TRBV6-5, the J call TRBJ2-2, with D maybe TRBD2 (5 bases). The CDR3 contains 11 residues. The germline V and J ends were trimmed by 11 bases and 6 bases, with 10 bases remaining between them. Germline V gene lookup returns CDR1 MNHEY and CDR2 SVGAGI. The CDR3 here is CAAAGAGELFF. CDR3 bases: TGTGCCGCCGCCGGGGCCGGGGAGCTGTTTTTT.

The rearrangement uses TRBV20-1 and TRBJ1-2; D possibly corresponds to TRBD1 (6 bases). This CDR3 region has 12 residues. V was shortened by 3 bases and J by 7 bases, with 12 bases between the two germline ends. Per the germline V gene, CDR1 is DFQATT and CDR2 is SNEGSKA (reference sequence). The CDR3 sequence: CSASLGGGGYTF. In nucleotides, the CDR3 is TGCAGTGCTAGTCTAGGGGGGGGTGGCTACACCTTC.

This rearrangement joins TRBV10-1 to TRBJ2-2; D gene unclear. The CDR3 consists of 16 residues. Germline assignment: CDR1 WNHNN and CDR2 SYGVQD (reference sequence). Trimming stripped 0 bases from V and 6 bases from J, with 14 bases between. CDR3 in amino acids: CASSESGRVKAGELFF. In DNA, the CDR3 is TGCGCCAGCAGTGAGTCGGGAAGGGTCAAGGCCGGGGAGCTGTTTTTT.